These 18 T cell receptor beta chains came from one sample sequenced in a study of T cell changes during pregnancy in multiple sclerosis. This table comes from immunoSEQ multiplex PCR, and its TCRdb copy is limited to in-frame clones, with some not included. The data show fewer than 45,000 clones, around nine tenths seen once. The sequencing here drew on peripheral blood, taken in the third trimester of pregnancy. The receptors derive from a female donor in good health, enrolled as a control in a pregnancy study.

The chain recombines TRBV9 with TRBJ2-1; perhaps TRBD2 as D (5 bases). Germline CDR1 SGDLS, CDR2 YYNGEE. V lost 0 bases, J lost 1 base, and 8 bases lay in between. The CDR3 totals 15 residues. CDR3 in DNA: TGTGCCAGCAGCGTAGGCGGAGGATCCTACAATGAGCAGTTCTTC. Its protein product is CASSVGGGSYNEQFF.

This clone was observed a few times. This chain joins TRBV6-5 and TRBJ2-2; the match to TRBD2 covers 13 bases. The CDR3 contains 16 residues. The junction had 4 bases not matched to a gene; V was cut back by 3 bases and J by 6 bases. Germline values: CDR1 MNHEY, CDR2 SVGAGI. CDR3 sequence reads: CASSYLTSGRPGELFF. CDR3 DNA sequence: TGTGCCAGCAGTTATTTGACTAGCGGGAGGCCCGGGGAGCTGTTTTTT.

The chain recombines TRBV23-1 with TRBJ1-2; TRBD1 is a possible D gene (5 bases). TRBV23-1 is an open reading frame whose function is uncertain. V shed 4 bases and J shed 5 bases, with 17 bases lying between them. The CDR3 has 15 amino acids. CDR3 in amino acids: CASSPETGGSYGYTF. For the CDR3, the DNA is TGCGCCAGCAGTCCCGAGACGGGGGGGTCGTATGGCTACACCTTC.

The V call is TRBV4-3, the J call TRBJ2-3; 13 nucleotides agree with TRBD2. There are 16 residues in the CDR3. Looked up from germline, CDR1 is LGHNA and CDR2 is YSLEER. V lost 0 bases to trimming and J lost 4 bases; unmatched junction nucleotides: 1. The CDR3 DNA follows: TGCGCCAGCAGCCAAGAACTAGCGGGGGGGCCAGATACGCAGTATTTT. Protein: CASSQELAGGPDTQYF.

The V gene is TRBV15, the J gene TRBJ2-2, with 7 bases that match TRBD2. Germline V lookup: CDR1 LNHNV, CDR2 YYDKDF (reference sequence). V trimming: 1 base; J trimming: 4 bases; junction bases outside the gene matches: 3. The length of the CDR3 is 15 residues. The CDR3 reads CATSRGTSPTGELFF. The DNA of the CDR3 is TGTGCCACCAGCAGAGGGACTAGTCCCACCGGGGAGCTGTTTTTT.

The DNA for the CDR3 is TGTGCCAGCAGCCAAGGGGGCAGGGCGGATGGCTACACCTTC. It codes for CASSQGGRADGYTF. The V gene is TRBV6-1, the J gene TRBJ1-2; TRBD1 matches at 7 bases. Looked up from germline, CDR1 is MNHNS and CDR2 is SASEGT. The CDR3 is made up of 14 amino acids. V was clipped by 6 bases and J by 6 bases; unmatched bases: 10.

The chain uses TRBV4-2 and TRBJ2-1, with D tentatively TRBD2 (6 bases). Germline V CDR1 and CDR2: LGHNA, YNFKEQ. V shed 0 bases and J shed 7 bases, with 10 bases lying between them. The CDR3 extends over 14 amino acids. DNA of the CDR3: TGTGCCAGCAGCCAAGACGGGACTCAGAATGAGCAGTTCTTC. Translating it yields CASSQDGTQNEQFF.

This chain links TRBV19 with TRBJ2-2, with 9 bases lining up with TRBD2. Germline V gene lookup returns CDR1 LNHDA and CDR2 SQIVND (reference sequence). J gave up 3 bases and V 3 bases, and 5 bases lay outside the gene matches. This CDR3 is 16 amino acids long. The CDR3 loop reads CASSMASGGYTGELFF. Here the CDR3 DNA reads TGTGCCAGTAGTATGGCCAGCGGGGGGTACACCGGGGAGCTGTTTTTT.

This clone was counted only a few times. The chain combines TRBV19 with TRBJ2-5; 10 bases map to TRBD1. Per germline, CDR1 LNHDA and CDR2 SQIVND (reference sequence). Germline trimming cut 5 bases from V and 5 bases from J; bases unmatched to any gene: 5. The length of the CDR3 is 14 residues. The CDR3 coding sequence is TGTGCCAGTAGTGAATGGACAGGGGGGGAGACCCAGTACTTC. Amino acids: CASSEWTGGETQYF.

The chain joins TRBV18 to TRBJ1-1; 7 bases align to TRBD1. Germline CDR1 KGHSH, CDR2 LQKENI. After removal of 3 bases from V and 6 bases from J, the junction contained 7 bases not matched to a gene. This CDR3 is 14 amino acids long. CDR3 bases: TGTGCCAGCTCACCGCAGGGGGTGGTCCCTGAAGCTTTCTTT. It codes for CASSPQGVVPEAFF.

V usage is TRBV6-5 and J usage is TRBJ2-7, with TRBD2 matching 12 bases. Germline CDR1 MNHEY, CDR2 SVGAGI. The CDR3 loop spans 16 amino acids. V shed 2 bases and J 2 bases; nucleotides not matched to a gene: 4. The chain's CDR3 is CASSYLTSGRAYEQYF. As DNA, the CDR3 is TGTGCCAGCAGTTACCTGACTAGCGGGAGAGCCTACGAGCAGTACTTC.

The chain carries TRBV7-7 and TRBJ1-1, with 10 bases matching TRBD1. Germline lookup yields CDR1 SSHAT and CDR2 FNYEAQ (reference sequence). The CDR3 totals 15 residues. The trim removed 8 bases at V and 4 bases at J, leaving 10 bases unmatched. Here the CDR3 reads CASPSTTGGTTEAFF. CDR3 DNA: TGTGCCAGCCCCTCAACGACAGGGGGCACCACTGAAGCTTTCTTT.

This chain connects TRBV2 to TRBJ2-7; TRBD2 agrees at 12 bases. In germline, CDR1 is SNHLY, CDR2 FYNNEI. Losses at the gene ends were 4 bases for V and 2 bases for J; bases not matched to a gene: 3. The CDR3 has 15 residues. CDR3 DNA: TGTGCCAGCAGTGGACGACTAGCGGGAGCCTACGAGCAGTACTTC. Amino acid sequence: CASSGRLAGAYEQYF. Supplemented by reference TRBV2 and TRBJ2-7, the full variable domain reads EPEVTQTPSHQVTQMGQEVILRCVPISNHLYFYWYRQILGQKVEFLVSFYNNEISEKSEIFDDQFSVERPDGSNFTLKIRSTKLEDSAMYFCASSGRLAGAYEQYFGPGTRLTVT.

In DNA form, the CDR3 reads TGTGCCAGCAGTTTAACACAGGACCATACGCAGTATTTT. Amino acid sequence: CASSLTQDHTQYF. The chain links TRBV28 to TRBJ2-3, with TRBD1 as a possible D gene (5 bases). V was cut by 2 bases and J by 7 bases, with 10 bases left in between. In germline, CDR1 is MDHEN, CDR2 SYDVKM. The CDR3 has 13 residues.

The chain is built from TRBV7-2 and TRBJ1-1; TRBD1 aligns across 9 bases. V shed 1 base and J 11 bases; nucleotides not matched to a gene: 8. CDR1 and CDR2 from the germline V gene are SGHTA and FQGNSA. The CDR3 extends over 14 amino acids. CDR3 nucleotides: TGTGCCAGCAGCTTAGACCCCGGACAGGGGAGGGCTTTCTTT. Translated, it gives CASSLDPGQGRAFF.

CDR3 coding DNA: TGTGCCAGCAGCATCGGGGGGACTAGCACAGATACGCAGTATTTT. It encodes CASSIGGTSTDTQYF. The V gene is TRBV7-9, the J gene TRBJ2-3; 7 nucleotides agree with TRBD2. Trimming took 5 bases from V and 0 from J; bases not matched to a gene: 5. This CDR3 has 15 residues. Germline CDR1 SEHNR, CDR2 FQNEAQ (reference sequence).

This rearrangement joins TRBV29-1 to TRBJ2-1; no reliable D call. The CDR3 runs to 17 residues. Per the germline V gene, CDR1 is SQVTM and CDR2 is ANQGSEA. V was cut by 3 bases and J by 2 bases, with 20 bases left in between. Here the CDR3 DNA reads TGCAGCGTTGACAGACTCGTTCCCCCCGTGGCCTACAATGAGCAGTTCTTC. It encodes CSVDRLVPPVAYNEQFF.

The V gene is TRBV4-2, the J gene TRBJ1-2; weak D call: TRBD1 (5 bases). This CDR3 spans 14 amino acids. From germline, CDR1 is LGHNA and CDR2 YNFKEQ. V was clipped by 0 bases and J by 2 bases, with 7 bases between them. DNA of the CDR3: TGTGCCAGCAGCCAAGAGGGACTAAACTATGGCTACACCTTC. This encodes CASSQEGLNYGYTF.